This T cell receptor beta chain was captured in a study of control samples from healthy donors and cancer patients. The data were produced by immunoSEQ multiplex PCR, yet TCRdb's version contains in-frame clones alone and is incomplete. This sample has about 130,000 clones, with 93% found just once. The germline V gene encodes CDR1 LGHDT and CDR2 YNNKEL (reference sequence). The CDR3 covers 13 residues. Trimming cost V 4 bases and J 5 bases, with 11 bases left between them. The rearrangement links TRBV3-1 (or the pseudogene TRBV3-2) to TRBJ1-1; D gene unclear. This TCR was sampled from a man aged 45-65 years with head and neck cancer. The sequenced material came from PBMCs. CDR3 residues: CASSPPRGTEAFF. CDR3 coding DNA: TGTGCCAGCAGCCCGCCCCGGGGTACTGAAGCTTTCTTT.